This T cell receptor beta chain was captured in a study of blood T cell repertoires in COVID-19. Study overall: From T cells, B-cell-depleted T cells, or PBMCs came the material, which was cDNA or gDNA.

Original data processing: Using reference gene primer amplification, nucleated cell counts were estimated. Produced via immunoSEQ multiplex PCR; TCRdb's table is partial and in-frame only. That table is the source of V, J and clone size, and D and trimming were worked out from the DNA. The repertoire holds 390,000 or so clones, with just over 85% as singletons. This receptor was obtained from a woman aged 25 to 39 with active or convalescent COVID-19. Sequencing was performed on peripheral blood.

CDR3 in DNA: TGTGCCAGCAGTGGGGACAGGGGTTATGGCTACACCTTC. It yields the protein CASSGDRGYGYTF. V and J are TRBV9 and TRBJ1-2, with 10 bases matching TRBD1. V shed 5 bases, J shed 5 bases, and the junction held 3 bases outside the gene matches. The germline CDR1 and CDR2 sequences are SGDLS and YYNGEE. This CDR3 is built from 13 residues. The variable domain in full, with the rest retrieved from reference TRBV9 and TRBJ1-2, is DSGVTQTPKHLITATGQRVTLRCSPRSGDLSVYWYQQSLDQGLQFLIQYYNGEERAKGNILERFSAQQFPDLHSELNLSSLELGDSALYFCASSGDRGYGYTFGSGTRLTVV.